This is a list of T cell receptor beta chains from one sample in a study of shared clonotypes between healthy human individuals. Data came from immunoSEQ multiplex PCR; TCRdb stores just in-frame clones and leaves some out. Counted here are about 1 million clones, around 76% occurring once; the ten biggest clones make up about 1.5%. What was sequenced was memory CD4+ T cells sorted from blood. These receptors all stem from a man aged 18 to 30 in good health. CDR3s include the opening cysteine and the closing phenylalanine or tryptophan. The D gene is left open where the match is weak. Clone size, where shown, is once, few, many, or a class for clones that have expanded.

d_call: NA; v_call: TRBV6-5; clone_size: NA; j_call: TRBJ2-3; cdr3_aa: CASSYSWQGADTQYF; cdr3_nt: TGTGCCAGCAGTTACTCATGGCAGGGTGCAGATACGCAGTATTTT
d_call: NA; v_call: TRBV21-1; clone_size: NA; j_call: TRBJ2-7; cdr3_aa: CASSSPDYEQYF; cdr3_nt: TGTGCCAGCAGCAGCCCGGACTACGAGCAGTACTTC
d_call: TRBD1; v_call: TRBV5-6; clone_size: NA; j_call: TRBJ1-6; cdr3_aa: CASSCLRDRKNNSPLHF; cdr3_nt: TGTGCCAGCAGCTGCCTCCGGGACAGAAAAAATAATTCACCCCTCCACTTT
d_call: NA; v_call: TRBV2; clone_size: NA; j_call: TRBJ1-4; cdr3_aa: CASSEGTALEKLFF; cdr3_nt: TGTGCCAGCAGTGAGGGTACAGCCTTAGAAAAACTGTTTTTT
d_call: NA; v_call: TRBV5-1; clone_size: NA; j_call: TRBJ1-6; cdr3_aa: CASKIDPTNSPLHF; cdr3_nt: TGCGCCAGCAAGATTGATCCGACCAATTCACCCCTCCACTTT
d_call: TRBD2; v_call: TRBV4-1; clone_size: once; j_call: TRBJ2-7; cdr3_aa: CASSPGLVSYEQYF; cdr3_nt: TGCGCCAGCAGCCCAGGACTAGTATCCTACGAGCAGTACTTC
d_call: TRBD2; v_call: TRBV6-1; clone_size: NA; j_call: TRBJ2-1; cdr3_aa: CASSEGTSGDEQFF; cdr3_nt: TGTGCCAGCAGTGAAGGGACTAGCGGGGATGAGCAGTTCTTC
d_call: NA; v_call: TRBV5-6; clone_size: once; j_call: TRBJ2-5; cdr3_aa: CASSLGGFGVRETQYF; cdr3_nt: TGTGCCAGCAGCTTGGGCGGTTTCGGGGTTCGGGAGACCCAGTACTTC
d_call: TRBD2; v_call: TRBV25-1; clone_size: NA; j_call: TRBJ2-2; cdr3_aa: CASSPLASTGELFF; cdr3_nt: TGTGCCAGCAGTCCACTAGCGAGCACCGGGGAGCTGTTTTTT
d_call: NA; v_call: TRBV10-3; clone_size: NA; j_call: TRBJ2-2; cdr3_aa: CAITSTGAGELFF; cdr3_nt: TGTGCCATTACCTCGACCGGCGCCGGGGAGCTGTTTTTT
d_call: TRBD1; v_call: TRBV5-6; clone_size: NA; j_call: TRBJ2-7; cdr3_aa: CASSLGTGKKNEQYF; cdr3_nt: TGTGCCAGCAGCTTGGGGACAGGGAAAAAGAACGAGCAGTACTTC
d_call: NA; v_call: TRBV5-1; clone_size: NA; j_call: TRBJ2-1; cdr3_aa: CASSFGGLDNEQFF; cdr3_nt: TGCGCCAGCAGCTTCGGGGGGCTGGACAATGAGCAGTTCTTC
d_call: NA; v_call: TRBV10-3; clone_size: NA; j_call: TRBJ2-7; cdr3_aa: CAISDGYSYEQYF; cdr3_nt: TGTGCCATCAGTGATGGCTACTCCTACGAGCAGTACTTC
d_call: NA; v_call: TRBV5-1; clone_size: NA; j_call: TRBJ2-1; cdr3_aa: CASSSGTTPSQQFF; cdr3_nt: TGCGCCAGCAGCTCCGGGACAACTCCTAGTCAGCAGTTCTTC
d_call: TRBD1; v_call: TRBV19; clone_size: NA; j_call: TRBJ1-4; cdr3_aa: CARHVIRQGINEKLFF; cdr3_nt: TGTGCCAGACACGTAATCAGACAGGGTATAAATGAAAAACTGTTTTTT
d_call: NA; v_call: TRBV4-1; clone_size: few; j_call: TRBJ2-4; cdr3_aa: CASSQAVRNIQYF; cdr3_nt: TGCGCCAGCAGCCAAGCTGTAAGAAACATTCAGTACTTC
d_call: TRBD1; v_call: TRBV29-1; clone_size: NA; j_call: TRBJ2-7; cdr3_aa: CSVTGTGGYEQYF; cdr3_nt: TGCAGCGTCACCGGGACAGGGGGCTACGAGCAGTACTTC
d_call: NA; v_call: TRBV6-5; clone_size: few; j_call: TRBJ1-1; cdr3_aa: CASSPWGNTEAFF; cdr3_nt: TGTGCCAGCAGCCCGTGGGGGAACACTGAAGCTTTCTTT
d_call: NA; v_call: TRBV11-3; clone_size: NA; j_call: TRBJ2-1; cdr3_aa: CASSLDPLTNEQFF; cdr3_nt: TGTGCCAGCAGCTTAGATCCCCTAACCAATGAGCAGTTCTTC
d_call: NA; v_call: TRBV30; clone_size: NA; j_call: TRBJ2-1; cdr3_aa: CAWTRGSYNEQFF; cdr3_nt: TGTGCCTGGACTAGGGGATCCTACAATGAGCAGTTCTTC
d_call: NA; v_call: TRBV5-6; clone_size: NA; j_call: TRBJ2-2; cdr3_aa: CASSLALNTGELFF; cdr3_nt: TGTGCCAGCAGCTTGGCCCTAAACACCGGGGAGCTGTTTTTT
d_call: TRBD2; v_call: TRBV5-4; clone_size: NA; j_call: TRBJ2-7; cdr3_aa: CASSTGTSGSLPYEQYF; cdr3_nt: TGTGCCAGCAGTACCGGGACTAGCGGGAGCCTCCCCTACGAGCAGTACTTC
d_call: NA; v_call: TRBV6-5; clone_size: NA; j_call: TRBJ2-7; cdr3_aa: CASSYSNRGEEQYF; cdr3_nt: TGTGCCAGCAGTTACTCGAATAGAGGGGAAGAGCAGTACTTC
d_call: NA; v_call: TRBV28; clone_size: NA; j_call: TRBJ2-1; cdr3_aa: CASLGLGHGQFF; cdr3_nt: TGTGCCAGCCTTGGCTTGGGTCACGGGCAGTTCTTC